Shown below are 5 T cell receptor beta chains from a single sample sequenced in a study of shared clonotypes between healthy human individuals. Generated by immunoSEQ multiplex PCR, the TCRdb table keeps only in-frame clones and is missing some. The sample contains hundreds of thousands of clones, less than 80% of which appear only once. Input material: memory CD4+ T cells sorted from blood. Subset given: CD45RA-negative fraction. These receptors all come from a woman under 40 in good health.

This chain joins TRBV6-6 and TRBJ1-1, with D perhaps TRBD1 (6 bases). The germline V and J ends were trimmed by 4 bases and 3 bases, with 15 bases remaining between them. CDR3 length equals 15 residues. Germline CDR1 MNHNY, CDR2 SVGAGI (reference sequence). CDR3 protein: CASSWGHGKDTEAFF. The CDR3 DNA is TGTGCCAGCAGTTGGGGACACGGGAAGGACACTGAAGCTTTCTTT.

The chain links TRBV7-8 to TRBJ2-6; D is possibly TRBD1 (6 bases). There are 15 residues in the CDR3. Germline assignment: CDR1 SGHVS and CDR2 FQNEAQ. Trimming shortened V by 6 bases and J by 3 bases, and 12 bases separated the two germline ends. The CDR3 bases are TGTGCCAGCAGGAAAAACAGGGATGGGGCCAACGTCCTGACTTTC. Protein product: CASRKNRDGANVLTF.

The chain recombines TRBV9 with TRBJ2-5; the D gene is possibly TRBD2 (6 bases). CDR3 size: 14 residues. V lost 0 bases to trimming and J lost 2 bases, with 8 bases between them. The germline V gene has CDR1 SGDLS and CDR2 YYNGEE. This chain's CDR3 is CASSVGGNQETQYF. For the CDR3, the DNA is TGTGCCAGCAGCGTAGGCGGGAATCAAGAGACCCAGTACTTC. Drawing the rest from reference TRBV9 and TRBJ2-5, the complete variable domain is DSGVTQTPKHLITATGQRVTLRCSPRSGDLSVYWYQQSLDQGLQFLIQYYNGEERAKGNILERFSAQQFPDLHSELNLSSLELGDSALYFCASSVGGNQETQYFGPGTRLLVL.

V and J are TRBV25-1 and TRBJ1-2; 7 bases are a match to TRBD1. Germline CDR1 is MGHDK and CDR2 is SYGVNS. V shed 4 bases and J 7 bases; nucleotides not matched to a gene: 6. This CDR3 region has 13 residues. The CDR3 bases are TGTGCCAGCAGTGCAGGGACAGTATCTGGCTACACCTTC. Translation gives CASSAGTVSGYTF.

The gene calls are TRBV9 and TRBJ2-1; the D gene is possibly TRBD1 (5 bases). Germline assignment: CDR1 SGDLS and CDR2 YYNGEE. The ends were cut back, 0 bases at V and 0 bases at J, with 10 bases in the middle. The CDR3 is made up of 16 amino acids. CDR3 bases: TGTGCCAGCAGCGTAGGCGGCAGGGTCTCCTACAATGAGCAGTTCTTC. It yields the protein CASSVGGRVSYNEQFF.